This paragraph covers one TCR beta chain sequence. The data derive from a study of cytomegalovirus exposure and HLA in healthy donors. Clones were sequenced by immunoSEQ multiplex PCR, and TCRdb holds only the in-frame ones, with some missing. The table lists fewer than 300,000 clones, over 75% of them singletons. The CDR3 runs 14 residues. V lost 5 bases and J lost 3; bases outside the gene matches: 4. Germline loops: CDR1 MDHEN, CDR2 SYDVKM. This chain links TRBV28 with TRBJ2-1; 7 nucleotides match TRBD1. The sequencing input was PBMCs. The receptor was isolated from a young woman in good health and CMV-seronegative. Here the CDR3 reads CASSQGDSYNEQFF. For the CDR3, the DNA is TGTGCCAGCAGTCAAGGGGACAGCTACAATGAGCAGTTCTTC.